Listed below are T cell receptor beta chains from one sample, sequenced in a study of T cell responses to AZD1222 COVID-19 vaccine. The data were produced by immunoSEQ multiplex PCR, yet TCRdb's version contains in-frame clones alone and is incomplete. The profile covers over 150,000 clones, with 92% appearing a single time and 4.4% taken by the ten largest. Sequencing was performed on peripheral blood, taken on day 0 of MenACWY control vaccination. These receptors originate from an adult in good health. The CDR3 runs from the conserved cysteine through the conserved F or W. Each record gives: clone size, D gene, J gene, V gene, CDR3 protein, CDR3 DNA. The D gene is left open where the match is weak. Clone size, where shown, is once, few, many, or a class for clones that have expanded.

clone size: -
D gene: TRBD2
J gene: TRBJ2-5
V gene: TRBV29-1
CDR3 protein: CSVAGTIQETQYF
CDR3 DNA: TGCAGCGTTGCGGGGACTATCCAAGAGACCCAGTACTTC

clone size: -
D gene: -
J gene: TRBJ2-7
V gene: TRBV19
CDR3 protein: CASSPQTGSYEQYF
CDR3 DNA: TGTGCCAGTAGTCCCCAGACAGGTTCCTACGAGCAGTACTTC

clone size: -
D gene: TRBD2
J gene: TRBJ2-7
V gene: TRBV11-3
CDR3 protein: CASSLVAGGPLEQYF
CDR3 DNA: TGTGCCAGCAGCTTAGTAGCGGGAGGGCCGCTCGAGCAGTACTTC

clone size: -
D gene: TRBD1
J gene: TRBJ2-7
V gene: TRBV7-8
CDR3 protein: CASSRSAGTAYEQYF
CDR3 DNA: TGTGCCAGCAGCCGCTCTGCCGGGACAGCCTACGAGCAGTACTTC

clone size: -
D gene: -
J gene: TRBJ1-2
V gene: TRBV1
CDR3 protein: CTSSQRPATNYGYTF
CDR3 DNA: TGCACCAGCAGCCAAAGGCCAGCCACTAACTATGGCTACACCTTC

clone size: -
D gene: -
J gene: TRBJ2-5
V gene: TRBV24-1
CDR3 protein: CATSDSRTGTALETQYF
CDR3 DNA: TGTGCCACCAGTGATTCCAGAACCGGGACGGCGCTCGAGACCCAGTACTTC

clone size: -
D gene: -
J gene: TRBJ1-1
V gene: TRBV7-2
CDR3 protein: CASTQRYTEAFF
CDR3 DNA: TGTGCCAGCACACAGAGATACACTGAAGCTTTCTTT

clone size: -
D gene: -
J gene: TRBJ2-2
V gene: TRBV15
CDR3 protein: CATSRDTFGVGELFF
CDR3 DNA: TGTGCCACCAGTCGGGATACCTTCGGGGTCGGGGAGCTGTTTTTT

clone size: -
D gene: -
J gene: TRBJ1-1
V gene: TRBV12-5
CDR3 protein: CASGLEGRAEAFF
CDR3 DNA: TGTGCTAGTGGTTTAGAAGGACGGGCTGAAGCTTTCTTT

clone size: -
D gene: -
J gene: TRBJ2-3
V gene: TRBV6-5
CDR3 protein: CASSPSQDAGDTQYF
CDR3 DNA: TGTGCCAGCAGCCCCTCCCAGGATGCAGGAGATACGCAGTATTTT

clone size: once
D gene: -
J gene: TRBJ2-7
V gene: TRBV7-8
CDR3 protein: CASSLKGVRYEQYF
CDR3 DNA: TGTGCCAGCAGCTTAAAAGGAGTTAGGTACGAGCAGTACTTC

clone size: -
D gene: -
J gene: TRBJ1-2
V gene: TRBV14
CDR3 protein: CASSQDLNRVGYGYTF
CDR3 DNA: TGTGCCAGCAGCCAGGACCTGAACAGGGTAGGGTATGGCTACACCTTC

clone size: -
D gene: TRBD1
J gene: TRBJ1-4
V gene: TRBV28
CDR3 protein: CASSPPGQGSEKLFF
CDR3 DNA: TGTGCCAGCAGTCCCCCGGGACAGGGGTCGGAAAAACTGTTTTTT

clone size: -
D gene: -
J gene: TRBJ1-1
V gene: TRBV27
CDR3 protein: CASSLFIRGGTEAFF
CDR3 DNA: TGTGCCAGCAGTTTATTTATTAGGGGAGGGACTGAAGCTTTCTTT

clone size: -
D gene: TRBD1
J gene: TRBJ1-2
V gene: TRBV29-1
CDR3 protein: CSVGGGQGHYGYTF
CDR3 DNA: TGCAGCGTTGGGGGGGGACAGGGCCACTATGGCTACACCTTC

clone size: once
D gene: -
J gene: TRBJ1-5
V gene: TRBV6-1
CDR3 protein: CASSEGADNQPQHF
CDR3 DNA: TGTGCCAGCAGTGAAGGGGCGGACAATCAGCCCCAGCATTTT

clone size: -
D gene: TRBD1
J gene: TRBJ1-1
V gene: TRBV7-8
CDR3 protein: CASSLAGQGFPEAFF
CDR3 DNA: TGTGCCAGCAGCTTGGCAGGACAGGGATTCCCTGAAGCTTTCTTT

clone size: -
D gene: -
J gene: TRBJ2-5
V gene: TRBV21-1
CDR3 protein: CASSKVRDWVPRGETQYF
CDR3 DNA: TGTGCCAGCAGCAAAGTGAGGGACTGGGTCCCCAGGGGAGAGACCCAGTACTTC

clone size: -
D gene: TRBD1
J gene: TRBJ1-1
V gene: TRBV7-9
CDR3 protein: CASSPGRQGGFF
CDR3 DNA: TGTGCCAGCAGCCCCGGGCGACAGGGGGGTTTCTTT

clone size: -
D gene: -
J gene: TRBJ1-1
V gene: TRBV12-5
CDR3 protein: CASGFLETEAFF
CDR3 DNA: -

clone size: once
D gene: -
J gene: TRBJ2-1
V gene: TRBV19
CDR3 protein: CASSIAGKLGNEQFF
CDR3 DNA: TGTGCCAGTAGTATCGCAGGGAAGTTAGGGAATGAGCAGTTCTTC

clone size: -
D gene: TRBD1
J gene: TRBJ1-1
V gene: TRBV10-3
CDR3 protein: CATYRGEAEAFF
CDR3 DNA: TGTGCCACATACAGGGGAGAGGCTGAAGCTTTCTTT

clone size: -
D gene: -
J gene: TRBJ1-5
V gene: TRBV5-8
CDR3 protein: CASGREGVKNQPQHF
CDR3 DNA: TGTGCCAGCGGTCGAGAGGGGGTAAAGAATCAGCCCCAGCATTTT

clone size: -
D gene: TRBD2
J gene: TRBJ2-1
V gene: TRBV2
CDR3 protein: CASTPWAGLAGDNEQFF
CDR3 DNA: TGTGCCAGCACTCCCTGGGCGGGACTAGCGGGGGACAATGAGCAGTTCTTC

clone size: -
D gene: -
J gene: TRBJ2-7
V gene: TRBV5-1
CDR3 protein: CASSLARRNRDEQYF
CDR3 DNA: TGCGCCAGCAGCTTGGCCCGGAGAAACAGGGACGAGCAGTACTTC

clone size: -
D gene: TRBD2
J gene: TRBJ2-1
V gene: TRBV9
CDR3 protein: CASSAAGLAANEQFF
CDR3 DNA: TGTGCCAGCAGCGCTGCGGGACTAGCGGCGAATGAGCAGTTCTTC

clone size: once
D gene: -
J gene: TRBJ1-1
V gene: TRBV6-6
CDR3 protein: CATKLDTKAFF
CDR3 DNA: TGTGCCACCAAATTGGACACGAAAGCTTTCTTT

clone size: -
D gene: -
J gene: TRBJ1-1
V gene: TRBV15
CDR3 protein: CATSRDTRGSYQTEAFF
CDR3 DNA: TGTGCCACCAGCAGAGATACGAGGGGGTCGTACCAAACTGAAGCTTTCTTT

clone size: -
D gene: -
J gene: TRBJ2-2
V gene: TRBV27
CDR3 protein: CASSLAGELFF
CDR3 DNA: TGTGCCAGCAGTTTAGCCGGGGAGCTGTTTTTT

clone size: once
D gene: TRBD2
J gene: TRBJ2-3
V gene: TRBV19
CDR3 protein: CASSIAGGDTQYF
CDR3 DNA: TGTGCCAGTAGTATTGCGGGGGGAGATACGCAGTATTTT

clone size: -
D gene: -
J gene: TRBJ1-6
V gene: TRBV7-2
CDR3 protein: CASSSSIVSNNSPLHF
CDR3 DNA: TGTGCCAGCAGCTCCTCGATTGTTTCAAATAATTCACCCCTCCACTTT

clone size: -
D gene: -
J gene: TRBJ2-3
V gene: TRBV15
CDR3 protein: CATSRDPGWTDTQYF
CDR3 DNA: TGTGCCACCAGCAGAGATCCCGGGTGGACAGATACGCAGTATTTT

clone size: -
D gene: -
J gene: TRBJ1-2
V gene: TRBV7-3
CDR3 protein: CASSFGRDYGYTF
CDR3 DNA: TGTGCCAGCAGCTTCGGAAGGGATTATGGCTACACCTTC

clone size: -
D gene: TRBD1
J gene: TRBJ2-2
V gene: TRBV11-2
CDR3 protein: CASSLTGEHGELFF
CDR3 DNA: TGTGCCAGCAGCTTAACAGGGGAACACGGGGAGCTGTTTTTT

clone size: -
D gene: -
J gene: TRBJ1-1
V gene: TRBV19
CDR3 protein: CASSIRRGRNTEAFF
CDR3 DNA: TGTGCCAGTAGTATTCGGAGGGGCCGGAACACTGAAGCTTTCTTT

clone size: -
D gene: -
J gene: TRBJ1-2
V gene: TRBV7-2
CDR3 protein: CASSLKARGEVYGYTF
CDR3 DNA: TGTGCCAGCAGCTTAAAGGCCAGGGGCGAAGTCTATGGCTACACCTTC

clone size: -
D gene: -
J gene: TRBJ1-2
V gene: TRBV5-4
CDR3 protein: CASSLQGLSGYTF
CDR3 DNA: TGTGCCAGCAGCTTGCAGGGGTTGAGCGGCTACACCTTC

clone size: -
D gene: TRBD1
J gene: TRBJ1-1
V gene: TRBV6-6
CDR3 protein: CASSLGQGAPLNTEAFF
CDR3 DNA: TGTGCCAGCAGTCTAGGACAGGGAGCCCCCTTGAACACTGAAGCTTTCTTT

clone size: -
D gene: -
J gene: TRBJ2-7
V gene: TRBV6-2/TRBV6-3
CDR3 protein: CASSYTRYEQYF
CDR3 DNA: TGTGCCAGCAGTTACACTAGGTACGAGCAGTACTTC

clone size: once
D gene: -
J gene: TRBJ1-5
V gene: TRBV2
CDR3 protein: CASKKTGSNTNQPQHF
CDR3 DNA: TGTGCCAGCAAAAAGACCGGGAGTAACACAAATCAGCCCCAGCATTTT